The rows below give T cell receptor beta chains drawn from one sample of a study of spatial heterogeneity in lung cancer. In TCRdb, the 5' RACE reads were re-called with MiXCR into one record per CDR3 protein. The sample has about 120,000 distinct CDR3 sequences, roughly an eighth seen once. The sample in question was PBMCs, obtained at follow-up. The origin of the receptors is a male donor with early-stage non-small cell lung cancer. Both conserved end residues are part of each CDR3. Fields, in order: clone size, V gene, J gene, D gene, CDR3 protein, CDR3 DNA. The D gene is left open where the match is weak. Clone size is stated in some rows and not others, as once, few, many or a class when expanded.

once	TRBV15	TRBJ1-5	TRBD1	CATSRVGGTGSHSNQPQHF	TGTGCCACCAGCAGAGTCGGGGGGACAGGGTCCCATAGCAATCAGCCCCAGCATTTT
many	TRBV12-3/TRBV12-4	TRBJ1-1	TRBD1	CASSLGPGGREAFF	TGTGCCAGCAGTTTGGGGCCAGGGGGCCGTGAAGCTTTCTTT
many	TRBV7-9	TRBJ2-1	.	CASSLVYEQFF	TGTGCCAGCAGCTTAGTTTATGAGCAGTTCTTC
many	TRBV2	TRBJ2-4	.	CASRKLGSPQYF	TGTGCCAGCAGAAAACTAGGATCCCCTCAGTACTTC
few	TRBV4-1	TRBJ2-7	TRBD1	CASSQGTGPLGEQYF	TGCGCCAGCAGCCAAGGGACAGGCCCACTCGGGGAGCAGTACTTC
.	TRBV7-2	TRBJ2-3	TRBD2	CASSGTERGGRGTQYF	TGTGCCAGCAGCGGCACGGAGCGGGGGGGCCGAGGTACGCAGTATTTT
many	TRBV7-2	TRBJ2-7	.	CASSPGQMTYEQYF	TGTGCCAGCAGCCCCGGACAAATGACCTACGAGCAGTACTTC
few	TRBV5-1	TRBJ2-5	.	CASSLDSFQETQYF	TGCGCCAGCAGCTTGGACAGTTTCCAAGAGACCCAGTACTTC
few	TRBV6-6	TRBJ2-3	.	CASRGVTDTQYF	TGTGCCAGCAGGGGAGTTACAGATACGCAGTATTTT
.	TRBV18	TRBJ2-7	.	CASEALDEQYF	TGTGCCAGCGAAGCCCTTGACGAGCAGTACTTC
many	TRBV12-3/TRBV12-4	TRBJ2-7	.	CASSLSVKVYEQYF	TGTGCCAGCAGTTTAAGTGTAAAGGTATACGAGCAGTACTTC
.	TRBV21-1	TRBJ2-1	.	CASSKEEPPHGRGDHNEQFF	TGTGCCAGCAGCAAAGAGGAACCCCCCCACGGCAGGGGAGACCACAATGAGCAGTTCTTC
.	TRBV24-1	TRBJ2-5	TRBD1	CATGDAGTDQETQYF	TGTGCCACCGGTGACGCCGGGACAGACCAAGAGACCCAGTACTTC
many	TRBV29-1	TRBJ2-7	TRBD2	CSVGILSGGAYHEQYF	TGCAGCGTTGGAATCCTTAGCGGGGGGGCCTATCACGAGCAGTACTTC
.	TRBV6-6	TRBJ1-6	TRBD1	CASSYGDRGLNSPLHF	TGTGCCAGCAGTTACGGGGACAGGGGGCTAAATTCACCCCTCCACTTT
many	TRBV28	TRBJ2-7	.	CASSSGTSKFDEQYF	TGTGCCAGCAGTTCTGGGACATCCAAATTTGACGAGCAGTACTTC
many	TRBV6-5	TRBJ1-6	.	CASRGLQGDSPLHF	TGTGCCAGTCGGGGCTTGCAGGGTGATTCACCCCTCCACTTT
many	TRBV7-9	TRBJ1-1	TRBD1	CASSRLSLRTGNTEAFF	TGTGCCAGCAGCCGGTTATCCCTTCGGACAGGGAACACTGAAGCTTTCTTT
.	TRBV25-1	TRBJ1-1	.	CASSESERTEAFF	TGTGCCAGCAGTGAATCGGAACGCACTGAAGCTTTCTTT
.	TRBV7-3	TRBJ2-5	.	CASSPGYQETQYF	TGTGCCAGCAGCCCTGGGTACCAAGAGACCCAGTACTTC
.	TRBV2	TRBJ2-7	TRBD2	CAIWSGLAGREQYF	TGTGCCATCTGGTCGGGACTAGCGGGCCGGGAGCAGTACTTC
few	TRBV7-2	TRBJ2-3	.	CASSFSAVDTQYF	TGTGCCAGCAGCTTTTCAGCGGTAGATACGCAGTATTTT
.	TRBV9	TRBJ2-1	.	CASSVAGALSSYNEQFF	TGTGCCAGCAGCGTAGCGGGGGCCCTCTCCTCCTACAATGAGCAGTTCTTC
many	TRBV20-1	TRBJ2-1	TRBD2	CSARDLGRGAYNEQFF	TGCAGTGCTAGAGATCTTGGGCGGGGGGCCTACAATGAGCAGTTCTTC
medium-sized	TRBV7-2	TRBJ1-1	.	CASSLELNTEAFF	TGTGCCAGCAGCTTAGAGTTGAACACTGAAGCTTTCTTT
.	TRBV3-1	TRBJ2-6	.	CASSPPSSGANVLTF	TGTGCCAGCAGCCCCCCAAGCTCTGGGGCCAACGTCCTGACTTTC
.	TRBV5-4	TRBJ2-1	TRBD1	CAMQGGGNEQFF	TGTGCCATGCAAGGGGGCGGGAATGAGCAGTTCTTC
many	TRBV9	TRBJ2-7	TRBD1	CASSREPFRDRDHEQYF	TGTGCCAGCAGCCGAGAGCCGTTTCGGGACAGGGACCACGAGCAGTACTTC
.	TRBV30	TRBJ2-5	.	CAWSVGTLRETQYF	TGTGCCTGGAGTGTAGGGACTCTGCGGGAGACCCAGTACTTC
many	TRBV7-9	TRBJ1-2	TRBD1	CASSPVQGANYGYTF	TGTGCCAGCAGCCCCGTACAGGGGGCGAACTATGGCTACACCTTC
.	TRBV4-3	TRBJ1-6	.	CASSQDWDRQISPLHF	TGCGCCAGCAGCCAAGATTGGGACCGCCAGATTTCACCCCTCCACTTT
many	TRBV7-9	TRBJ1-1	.	CASSMTRRSTEAFF	TGTGCCAGCAGTATGACTCGGCGATCGACTGAAGCTTTCTTT
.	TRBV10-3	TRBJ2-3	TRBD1	CAITTGMSDTQYF	TGTGCCATCACGACAGGGATGTCAGATACGCAGTATTTT
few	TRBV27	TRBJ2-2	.	CASSLSVDGELFF	TGTGCCAGCAGTTTATCTGTTGACGGGGAGCTGTTTTTT